This section outlines one TCR beta chain sequence together with its context. Cohorts were assigned according to the clinical history that participants reported. The data belong to a study of blood T cell repertoires in COVID-19. Study-wide context: Sample material is recorded as cDNA or gDNA derived from T cells, B-cell-depleted T cells, or PBMCs.

The authors' processing: Reference gene primers were amplified, and this amplification served to estimate nucleated cell counts. The table came from immunoSEQ multiplex PCR; TCRdb's copy has only in-frame clones and leaves some out. Clone size and V and J calls were adopted from that table, with D and trimming inferred from the DNA. The sample shows some 250,000 clones, approximately 90% of them seen only once. The CDR3 consists of 13 residues. V lost 3 bases and J 2 bases, leaving 7 bases between the germline ends. Germline V gene data show CDR1 as SGHAT and CDR2 as FQDESV (reference sequence). The sequenced sample consisted of PBMCs or T cells enriched from blood (not recorded which). The source of this sequence is a woman aged 40 to 49 with acute COVID-19. The chain recombines TRBV11-1 with TRBJ2-5; unclear D gene. The chain's CDR3 is CASSFGQQETQYF. The CDR3 DNA sequence: TGTGCCAGCAGCTTTGGGCAGCAAGAGACCCAGTACTTC.